These 8 T cell receptor beta chains came from one sample sequenced in a study of blood T cell repertoires in COVID-19. TCRdb's copy holds only in-frame clones and misses some; the assay was immunoSEQ multiplex PCR. The sample contains about 200,000 clones, just over 85% of which appear only once. Sequencing was carried out using peripheral blood. These receptors were collected from a man aged 45-65 years with acute or convalescent COVID-19.

The rearrangement links TRBV2 to TRBJ1-5, with D possibly being TRBD1 (5 bases). Germline CDR1 and CDR2: SNHLY and FYNNEI. This CDR3 comprises 13 residues. Trimming removed 3 bases at V and 5 bases at J, with 8 bases between. In DNA form, the CDR3 reads TGTGCCAGCAGTGAGCAGGGTTATCAGCCCCAGCATTTT. Encoded protein: CASSEQGYQPQHF.

This chain links TRBV5-1 with TRBJ1-2; D is perhaps TRBD1 (6 bases). The ends were cut back, 4 bases at V and 2 bases at J, with 9 bases in the middle. This CDR3 has 13 amino acids. CDR1 SGHRS and CDR2 YFSETQ come from the germline V gene. This chain's CDR3 is CASSERGNYGYTF. As DNA, the CDR3 is TGCGCCAGCAGCGAGAGGGGGAACTATGGCTACACCTTC.

This rearrangement joins TRBV10-3 to TRBJ1-1; tentative D call: TRBD1 (5 bases). Germline V gene sequence: CDR1 ENHRY, CDR2 SYGVKD. This CDR3 region has 14 residues. Trimming shortened V by 4 bases and J by 3 bases, and 12 bases separated the two germline ends. The DNA of the CDR3 is TGTGCCATCAGTGGTTCTGGGGGGGACACTGAAGCTTTCTTT. Protein: CAISGSGGDTEAFF.

The rearrangement uses TRBV3-1 (or the pseudogene TRBV3-2) and TRBJ1-1; D might be TRBD1 (5 bases). This CDR3 contains 13 residues. V lost 1 base and J lost 12, with 15 bases in between. In germline, CDR1 is LGHDT, CDR2 YNNKEL (reference sequence). The CDR3 DNA sequence: TGTGCCAGCAGCCAAGTTCAGGGCTGGGCCCCTTTCTTT. This translates into CASSQVQGWAPFF.

The sample holds a few counts of this clone. This sequence joins TRBV27 and TRBJ1-6; 7 positions match TRBD1. CDR3 size: 17 residues. The V gene end was trimmed by 3 bases and the J gene end by 1 base; junction bases not matched to a gene: 6. Germline values: CDR1 MNHEY, CDR2 SMNVEV (reference sequence). CDR3 coding DNA: TGTGCCAGCAGTTTCAATCGACAGGGTTCCTATAATTCACCCCTCCACTTT. Translated: CASSFNRQGSYNSPLHF.

The chain is built from TRBV6-5 and TRBJ1-1; D might be TRBD1 (5 bases). V was trimmed by 7 bases and J by 6 bases, leaving 21 bases between them. This CDR3 has 15 amino acids. Germline loops: CDR1 MNHEY, CDR2 SVGAGI. In DNA, the CDR3 is TGTGCCAGCACCGAAGAGGTGTACGGAGGGGCTGAAGCTTTCTTT. It encodes CASTEEVYGGAEAFF.

V and J are TRBV7-3 and TRBJ1-1; 9 bases are shared with TRBD1. V trimming: 4 bases; J trimming: 1 base; junction bases outside the gene matches: 1. The length of the CDR3 is 14 residues. Germline V gene data show CDR1 as SGHTA and CDR2 as FQGTGA. As DNA, the CDR3 is TGTGCCAGCAGCTCGGGACAGGGGAACACTGAAGCTTTCTTT. This encodes CASSSGQGNTEAFF. Combining the CDR3 with reference TRBV7-3 and TRBJ1-1 gives the whole variable domain GAGVSQTPSNKVTEKGKYVELRCDPISGHTALYWYRQSLGQGPEFLIYFQGTGAADDSGLPNDRFFAVRPEGSVSTLKIQRTERGDSAVYLCASSSGQGNTEAFFGQGTRLTVV.

The chain employs TRBV27 and TRBJ2-7, with TRBD1 matching over 7 bases. CDR1 MNHEY and CDR2 SMNVEV come from the germline V gene (reference sequence). V lost 3 bases to trimming and J lost 4 bases; unmatched junction nucleotides: 6. This CDR3 spans 14 amino acids. The CDR3 nucleotides are TGTGCCAGCAGTTTTTCCCAACAGGGGTACGAGCAGTACTTC. Protein: CASSFSQQGYEQYF.